The rows below give T cell receptor beta chains drawn from one sample of a study of T cells in localized non-small cell lung cancer. This table comes from immunoSEQ multiplex PCR, and its TCRdb copy is limited to in-frame clones, with some not included. The data contain around 25,000 clones, about 93% of them seen just once; the ten biggest clones take up 2.7%. The material sequenced was peripheral blood, taken before any cancer treatment. The receptors were sampled from a woman aged 40 to 75 with stage I lung adenocarcinoma. Each CDR3 is given without its conserved first and last residue. The order of the fields is CDR3 length, J gene, D gene, V gene, CDR3 protein. A D gene is named only where the DNA matches it firmly.

CDR3 length: 14; J gene: TRBJ1-2; D gene: TRBD1; V gene: TRBV28; CDR3 protein: ASSPYLTGGKSGYT
CDR3 length: 11; J gene: TRBJ1-5; D gene: -; V gene: TRBV30; CDR3 protein: AWSVQDVQPQH
CDR3 length: 13; J gene: TRBJ2-6; D gene: -; V gene: TRBV9; CDR3 protein: ASSPFPPGANVLT
CDR3 length: 11; J gene: TRBJ2-3; D gene: -; V gene: TRBV7-9; CDR3 protein: ASSSLYPDTQY
CDR3 length: 12; J gene: TRBJ2-7; D gene: -; V gene: TRBV25-1; CDR3 protein: ASSEYSGPYEQY
CDR3 length: 12; J gene: TRBJ1-2; D gene: TRBD1; V gene: TRBV29-1; CDR3 protein: SVPRDRDSGGYT
CDR3 length: 12; J gene: TRBJ2-2; D gene: -; V gene: TRBV6-1; CDR3 protein: ASSTGTDTGELF
CDR3 length: 13; J gene: TRBJ1-4; D gene: -; V gene: TRBV28; CDR3 protein: ASSLEGSINEKLF
CDR3 length: 12; J gene: TRBJ1-4; D gene: -; V gene: TRBV5-1; CDR3 protein: ASRGAATNEKLF
CDR3 length: 13; J gene: TRBJ2-7; D gene: TRBD2; V gene: TRBV7-9; CDR3 protein: ASSLIRGRADEQY
CDR3 length: 10; J gene: TRBJ2-5; D gene: -; V gene: TRBV5-5; CDR3 protein: ASSSSGETQY
CDR3 length: 12; J gene: TRBJ1-1; D gene: -; V gene: TRBV7-9; CDR3 protein: ASSHLRRDKEAF
CDR3 length: 10; J gene: TRBJ2-5; D gene: -; V gene: TRBV29-1; CDR3 protein: SVETGRETQY
CDR3 length: 12; J gene: TRBJ1-3; D gene: -; V gene: TRBV19; CDR3 protein: ASTRGGSGNTIY
CDR3 length: 13; J gene: TRBJ1-5; D gene: -; V gene: TRBV18; CDR3 protein: ASSSQGNSNQPQH
CDR3 length: 13; J gene: TRBJ2-7; D gene: TRBD2; V gene: TRBV7-6; CDR3 protein: ASSLDPGLVYEQY